This T cell receptor (beta chain) came from a study of T cells in Graves' hyperthyroidism and ophthalmopathy. Study observations and caveats: Blood also showed most of the thyroid clonotypes that were expanded above 0.001.

Trimming left V 5 bases short and J 6 bases short, with 14 bases between. The CDR3 covers 14 residues. Germline CDR1 and CDR2: MDHEN and SYDVKM. Turning to this clonotype: Its antigen is as yet unknown.

Regions amplified from RNA transcripts were the TCR beta CDR3 regions. The study used the HTBI primer set for a first-round RT-PCR of the TCR CDR3. MiXCR was run by TCRdb on the multiplex PCR reads, yielding one entry per CDR3 protein. Seen here are some 690,000 distinct CDR3 sequences, roughly 17% observed once, and the top ten hold around 15%. Uncontrolled infection, other autoimmune disease, pregnancy or lactation barred patients from enrollment. Clinical symptoms, serum thyroxine and TRAb, thyroid ultrasound and orbital computed tomography together formed the diagnostic basis. Sequencing input: blood. This receptor was obtained from a man aged 50 or older with Graves' hyperthyroidism. The chain combines TRBV28 with TRBJ1-3, with a weak D call TRBD1 (5 bases). The CDR3 DNA reads as TGTGCCAGCAGTCCCTCATGGGACTTAAACACCATATATTTT. Protein: CASSPSWDLNTIYF.